This T cell receptor (beta chain) was identified during a study of T cells in Graves' hyperthyroidism and ophthalmopathy. Hyperthyroidism, newly diagnosed and lasting under 2 months, affected patients aged 18 to 65. Lactation, pregnancy, other autoimmune disease or uncontrolled infection led to exclusion of patients. This clonotype was seen repeatedly, ten times or more. Its antigen is currently unknown. Trimming took 9 bases from V and 1 from J; bases not matched to a gene: 6. This CDR3 region has 13 residues. Germline V gene sequence: CDR1 SNHLY, CDR2 FYNNEI. The study's findings and limits: For ophthalmopathy, model prediction preceded onset by a median roughly 6.2 months.

Using RNA transcripts as the source, TCR beta CDR3 regions were amplified. Using the HTBI primer set, a first-round RT-PCR was run on the TCR CDR3. TCRdb reprocessed the multiplex PCR reads with MiXCR, giving one entry per CDR3 protein. Of more than 450,000 distinct CDR3 sequences in the sample, about 15% are singletons; the top ten hold approximately 15%. Sequences were obtained from blood. The receptor was isolated from a middle-aged woman with Graves' hyperthyroidism. The chain carries TRBV2 and TRBJ2-7; TRBD1 agrees at 7 bases. CDR3 residues: CASETGQSYEQYF. The CDR3 DNA follows: TGTGCCAGTGAAACGGGACAGTCCTACGAGCAGTACTTC.